A selection of T cell receptor beta chains follows, all from one sample in a study of CD8 T cells in Susac syndrome. A single record per CDR3 protein comes from TCRdb applying MiXCR to the immunoSEQ multiplex PCR reads. The data show under 350,000 distinct CDR3 sequences, 92% seen once. What was sequenced was CD4+ T cells from PBMCs. The receptor set was obtained from a human donor with multiple sclerosis. CDR3s include the opening cysteine and the closing phenylalanine or tryptophan. The D gene is left open where the match is weak. Expanded clones are given a class, and other clones once, few, many or no size at all.

clone_size d_call j_call v_call cdr3_nt cdr3_aa
once - TRBJ2-1 TRBV20-1 TGCAGTGCTAGTAACCCCCAGAGGAACAATGAGCAGTTCTTC CSASNPQRNNEQFF
- TRBD1 TRBJ2-7 TRBV6-1 TGTGCCAGCAGAAAGACCGGGACAGGGGTCGCCTACGAGCAGTACTTC CASRKTGTGVAYEQYF
- - TRBJ1-5 TRBV16 TGTGCCAGCAGCCAATCGGAGGATCAGCCCCAGCATTTT CASSQSEDQPQHF
- - TRBJ2-4 TRBV6-1 TGTGCCAGCAGTGAAGAATTGGTGGGCAGAATAGCCAAAAACATTCAGTACTTC CASSEELVGRIAKNIQYF
- - TRBJ1-2 TRBV16 TGTGCCAGCAACTCAGCACTTGGGACCCAAGGCTACACCTTC CASNSALGTQGYTF
- - TRBJ1-1 TRBV9 TGTGCCAGCAGCGGACAGGTCGGGAACACTGAAGCTTTCTTT CASSGQVGNTEAFF
- - TRBJ2-3 TRBV7-2 TGTGCCAGCAGCGTTAGCTTAAGGAACACAGATACGCAGTATTTT CASSVSLRNTDTQYF
- TRBD2 TRBJ2-7 TRBV4-3 TGCGCCAGCAGCCAGCGGACTAGCGTAACCTACGAGCAGTACTTC CASSQRTSVTYEQYF
- - TRBJ1-2 TRBV6-5 TGTGCCAGCAGTTACTCGAGACAGCCCGGGGACTATGGCTACACCTTC CASSYSRQPGDYGYTF
- TRBD1 TRBJ1-5 TRBV19 TGTGCCAGTAGTATCCTGGGACAGCACAATCAGCCCCAGCATTTT CASSILGQHNQPQHF
- TRBD2 TRBJ2-1 TRBV20-1 TGCAGTGTGTTTCCTTTTAGCGGGGGGGCCAATGAGCAGTTCTTC CSVFPFSGGANEQFF
- TRBD1 TRBJ2-1 TRBV6-5 TGTGCCAGCAGTGCGGGACAGGGAAAGAATGAGCAGTTCTTC CASSAGQGKNEQFF
- - TRBJ2-3 TRBV3-1 TGTGCCAGCAGCTTAGACATAAGTACGCAGTATTTT CASSLDISTQYF
- - TRBJ2-5 TRBV19 TGTGCCAGTAGTGGCTGGGATGCCTCACGGTACTTC CASSGWDASRYF
once - TRBJ2-2 TRBV6-4 TGTGCCAGCAGTCCGCAAGGCGGCACCGGGGAGCTGTTTTTT CASSPQGGTGELFF
once - TRBJ1-1 TRBV2 TGTGCCAGCAGTGAAGCCGTGGTTATGAACACTGAAGCTTTCTTT CASSEAVVMNTEAFF
once TRBD2 TRBJ2-3 TRBV20-1 TGCAGTGCTATAGCGGGGGATACGCAGTATTTT CSAIAGDTQYF
once - TRBJ2-5 TRBV7-2 TGTGCCAGCAGCTTTCGGATAGCCGGGCGGGAGACCCAGTACTTC CASSFRIAGRETQYF
- - TRBJ1-2 TRBV6-2/TRBV6-3 TGTGCCAGCACCCCTATCCCCGGGGGTAGAGTAAACTATGGCTACACCTTC CASTPIPGGRVNYGYTF
- - TRBJ2-3 TRBV6-2/TRBV6-3 TGTGCCAGCAGTTATTACCCGTCGGATACGCAGTATTTT CASSYYPSDTQYF
- - TRBJ1-1 TRBV6-2/TRBV6-3 TGTGCCAGCAGTTACTGGGGGAGCGGCACTGAAGCTTTCTTT CASSYWGSGTEAFF
- TRBD2 TRBJ2-5 TRBV4-2 TGTGCCAGCAGCCAAGACTCCGCGGGAGAGAAAGAGACCCAGTACTTC CASSQDSAGEKETQYF
- - TRBJ1-1 TRBV6-5 TGTGCCAGCACCCCGGGGGTGAACACTGAAGCTTTCTTT CASTPGVNTEAFF
- TRBD1 TRBJ2-5 TRBV29-1 TGCAGCGTTGTGGGGATGGGGGACAGGGCGAACAATTGGGAGACCCAGTACTTC CSVVGMGDRANNWETQYF
- - TRBJ2-5 TRBV19 TGTGCCAGTAGTATAGCGGCAGGACGTCAAGAGACCCAGTACTTC CASSIAAGRQETQYF
- TRBD2 TRBJ2-1 TRBV5-1 TGCGCCAGCACTCTCGTGAGCGGGGGGGCCCGGTACAATGAGCAGTTCTTC CASTLVSGGARYNEQFF
- TRBD1 TRBJ1-1 TRBV7-2 TGTGCCAGCAGCTTCTATGGGACAGGGAACACTGAAGCTTTCTTT CASSFYGTGNTEAFF
- - TRBJ1-1 TRBV6-6 TGTGCCAGCAGTTACGGGGGGAAGTACACTGAAGCTTTCTTT CASSYGGKYTEAFF
- TRBD1 TRBJ1-2 TRBV5-1 TGCGCCAGCAGCGATACCCCGGACAGGGGGATCTATGGCTACACCTTC CASSDTPDRGIYGYTF
- TRBD1 TRBJ2-3 TRBV7-9 TGTGCCTGCGACAGGGGGTTAACAGATACGCAGTATTTT CACDRGLTDTQYF
- TRBD1 TRBJ1-2 TRBV19 TGTGCCAGTAGACTTGGGGAAGGACAGGGCTATGGCTACACCTTC CASRLGEGQGYGYTF